Listed below are T cell receptor beta chains from one sample, sequenced in a study of control samples from healthy donors and cancer patients. Assay used: immunoSEQ multiplex PCR; TCRdb lists only in-frame clones, some missing. In the table there are roughly 130,000 clones, roughly nine tenths of which are singletons. The sample comprised blood. Receptors originate from a woman aged 25 to 39 in good health. Both conserved end residues are trimmed from each CDR3.

len	v_gene	CDR3aa
11	TRBV29-1	SVGDGSSYEQY
14	TRBV7-2	ASSKATGLRSNEQF
12	TRBV5-6	ASSLVPTTDTQY
12	TRBV6-5	ASNPGTGVYEQY
13	TRBV5-1	ASSLGAGINYGYT
12	TRBV29-1	SVEARQRRETQY
17	TRBV5-5	ASSFRQGSGQRDLYEQY
14	TRBV4-1	ASSQAGFSSNQPQH
11	TRBV27	ASSPDRYSPLH
11	TRBV19	ASSIEGGYGYT
13	TRBV18	ASSPQGLEGDEQY
13	TRBV4-1	ASRWTPGTNEKLF
11	TRBV2	ARQGARTDTQY
13	TRBV18	ASSLQGVGNEKLF
17	TRBV9	ASSVFYSPGAGGDNEQF
18	TRBV18	ASSPGAGREVIAGNQPQH
12	TRBV5-6	ASSLGGNTGELF
12	TRBV15	ATSRVAEGNEQF
11	TRBV2	ASTYGPPNEQY
10	TRBV3-1/TRBV3-2	ASRQNGDEQY
9	TRBV19	ATDMNTEAF
13	TRBV6-1	ASSEALDAPYEQY
12	TRBV2	ASSRGGADTEAF
10	TRBV29-1	SVSQGLGEQY
16	TRBV6-1	ASSEWGGASGRYNEQF
11	TRBV30	AWSPGSANTIY
12	TRBV6-6	ASAWVREGYEQY
11	TRBV29-1	SVDGQGVEKLF
12	TRBV10-2	ASSEGQGADGYT
11	TRBV19	ASRRDSRQPQH
13	TRBV6-1	ASSEPGTGSYEQY
12	TRBV7-9	ASSLFQSNQPQH
13	TRBV19	ASSMGRSSYNEQF
10	TRBV20-1	SASTSVETQY
10	TRBV25-1	ASRGANTEAF
11	TRBV6-6	ASSDRRRTEAF
12	TRBV7-3	ASSLLPGPYGYT
13	TRBV7-2	ASSIQTGEASPLH
14	TRBV9	ASSARLAANTGELF
12	TRBV18	ASSEGGVNTEAF
14	TRBV19	ASSIEGSWDYNEQF
14	TRBV21-1	ASRREYGQTQETQY
12	TRBV14	ASSQAGTPWRAF
11	TRBV5-8	ASSLLPGYEQY
14	TRBV4-2	ASSQGDRDMNTEAF
14	TRBV3-1/TRBV3-2	ASSQPPSASGNTIY
14	TRBV6-5	ASSSDYTSGANVLT